The T cell receptor (beta chain) under discussion was sequenced for a study of blood T cell repertoires in COVID-19. Study context: Donors in the United States, Italy and Spain gave samples during acute or convalescent COVID-19. From T cells, B-cell-depleted T cells, or PBMCs came the material, which was cDNA or gDNA.

The germline CDR1 and CDR2 sequences are MDHEN and SYDVKM. This CDR3 has 16 residues. V lost 4 bases to trimming and J lost 5 bases; unmatched junction nucleotides: 8. Per the original methods: Amplified reference gene primers provided the basis for estimating nucleated cell counts. Here immunoSEQ multiplex PCR was the method, and the copy in TCRdb shows in-frame clones only, minus some. From that table come the V and J calls and clone size; the DNA was used to work out D and trimming. This table has 150,000 to 200,000 clones, roughly nine tenths appearing once. This TCR was sampled from a man aged 35 to 55 with acute or convalescent COVID-19. The sequencing input was peripheral blood. This rearrangement joins TRBV28 to TRBJ1-6; 7 nucleotides match TRBD1. CDR3 amino acids: CASSSGGTANNSPLHF. CDR3 nucleotides: TGTGCCAGCAGTTCTGGTGGGACAGCGAATAATTCACCCCTCCACTTT.